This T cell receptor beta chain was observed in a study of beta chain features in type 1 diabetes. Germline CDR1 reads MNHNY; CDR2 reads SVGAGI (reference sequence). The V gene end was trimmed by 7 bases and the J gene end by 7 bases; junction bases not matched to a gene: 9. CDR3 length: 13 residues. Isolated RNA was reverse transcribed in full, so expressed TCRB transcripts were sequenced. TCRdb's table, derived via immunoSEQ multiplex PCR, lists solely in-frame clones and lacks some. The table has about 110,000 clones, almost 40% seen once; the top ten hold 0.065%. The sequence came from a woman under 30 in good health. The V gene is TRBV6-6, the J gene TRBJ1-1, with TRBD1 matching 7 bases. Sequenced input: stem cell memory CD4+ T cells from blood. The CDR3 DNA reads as TGTGCCAGCACCCCAGACAGGGTACTTGAAGCTTTCTTT. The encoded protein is CASTPDRVLEAFF.